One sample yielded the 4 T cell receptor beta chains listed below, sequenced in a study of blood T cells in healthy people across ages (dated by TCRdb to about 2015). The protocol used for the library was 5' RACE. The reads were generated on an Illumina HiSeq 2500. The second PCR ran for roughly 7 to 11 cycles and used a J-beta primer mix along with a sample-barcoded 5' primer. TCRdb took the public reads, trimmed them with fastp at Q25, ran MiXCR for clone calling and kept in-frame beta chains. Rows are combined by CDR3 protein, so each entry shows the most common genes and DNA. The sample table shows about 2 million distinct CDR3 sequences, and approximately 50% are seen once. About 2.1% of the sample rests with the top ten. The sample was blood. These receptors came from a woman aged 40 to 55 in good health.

CDR3 bases: TGTGCCAGCAGTTACTCGACTAGCGGGGGGAGGAATGAGCAGTACTTC. It translates to CASSYSTSGGRNEQYF. The V and J genes are TRBV6-5 and TRBJ2-5; 13 bases are a match to TRBD2. J was trimmed by 11 bases and V by 0 bases; bases with no gene match: 9. This CDR3 has 16 residues. Germline V gene lookup returns CDR1 MNHEY and CDR2 SVGAGI.

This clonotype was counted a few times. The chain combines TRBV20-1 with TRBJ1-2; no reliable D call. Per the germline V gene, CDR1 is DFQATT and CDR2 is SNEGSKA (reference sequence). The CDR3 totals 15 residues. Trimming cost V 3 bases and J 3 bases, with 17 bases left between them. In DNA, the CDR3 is TGCAGTGCTAGTCATGCGTCGGGGAAATACTATGGCTACACCTTC. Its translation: CSASHASGKYYGYTF.

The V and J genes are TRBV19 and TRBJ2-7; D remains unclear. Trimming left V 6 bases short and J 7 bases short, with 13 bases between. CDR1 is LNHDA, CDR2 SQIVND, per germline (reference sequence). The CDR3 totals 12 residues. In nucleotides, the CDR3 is TGTGCCAGTAGGGTCAGTAACAATGAGCAGTACTTC. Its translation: CASRVSNNEQYF.

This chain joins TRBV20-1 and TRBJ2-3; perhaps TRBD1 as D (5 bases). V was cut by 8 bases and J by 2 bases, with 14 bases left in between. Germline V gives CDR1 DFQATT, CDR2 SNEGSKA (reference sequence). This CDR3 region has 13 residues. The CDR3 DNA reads TGCAGTCCTACGACAGCGAACACAGATACGCAGTATTTT. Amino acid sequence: CSPTTANTDTQYF.